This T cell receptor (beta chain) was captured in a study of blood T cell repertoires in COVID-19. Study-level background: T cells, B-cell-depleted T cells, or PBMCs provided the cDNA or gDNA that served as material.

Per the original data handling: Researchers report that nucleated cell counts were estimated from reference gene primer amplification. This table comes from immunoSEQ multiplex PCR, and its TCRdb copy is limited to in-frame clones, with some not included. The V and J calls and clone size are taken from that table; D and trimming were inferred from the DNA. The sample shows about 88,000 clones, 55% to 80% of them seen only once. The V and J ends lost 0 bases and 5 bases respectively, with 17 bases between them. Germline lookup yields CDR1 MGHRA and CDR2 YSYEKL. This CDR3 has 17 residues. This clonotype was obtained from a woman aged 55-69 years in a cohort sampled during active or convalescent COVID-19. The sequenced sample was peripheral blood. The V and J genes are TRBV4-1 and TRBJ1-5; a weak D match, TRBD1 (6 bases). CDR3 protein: CASSQEYHGKGDQPQHF. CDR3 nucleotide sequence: TGCGCCAGCAGCCAAGAGTATCACGGCAAGGGGGATCAGCCCCAGCATTTT.